This passage covers 11 T cell receptor beta chains from one sample sequenced in a study of shared T cell receptors in the human thymus (dated by TCRdb to the early 2020s). Receptor libraries were prepared by the immunoSEQ multiplex PCR assay. Sourced from immuneACCESS, this table was stored by TCRdb with only in-frame sequences that have V and J called. A share of the clones is absent; for the studies checked, an unresolved V gene accounts for under half, and the remainder has no known explanation. A total of more than 550,000 clones appear in this sample, roughly 85% of them only once. The ten largest clones take up about 0.0098% of the sample. The same data also went into a second study, on human thymus T cells.

Source material: thymocytes. The source of these receptors is a girl under three years old with a congenital heart defect. Donor details come from another sample of the same person, matched by shared clones.

The chain recombines TRBV5-6 with TRBJ1-1; the D gene is possibly TRBD1 (6 bases). Trimming left V 0 bases short and J 7 bases short, with 22 bases between. This CDR3 has 17 residues. CDR1 is SGHDT, CDR2 YYEEEE, per germline. This CDR3 is CASSLVKVGGRFGEAFF. The CDR3 DNA is TGTGCCAGCAGCTTGGTCAAAGTAGGGGGAAGGTTTGGTGAAGCTTTCTTT.

The genes are TRBV6-6 and TRBJ2-7; no clear D gene. This CDR3 has 15 residues. CDR1 MNHNY and CDR2 SVGAGI come from the germline V gene (reference sequence). V dropped 4 bases and J dropped 4 bases, with 17 bases sitting between them. CDR3 amino acids: CASSSTKSTRYEQYF. Here the CDR3 DNA reads TGTGCCAGCAGTTCCACCAAGTCGACACGGTACGAGCAGTACTTC.

This clone was found once. An end of the junction differs from the germline gene, which may be a read error. V is TRBV5-1 and J is TRBJ1-1; D unresolved. There are 13 residues in the CDR3. In germline, CDR1 is SGHRS, CDR2 YFSETQ. CDR3 sequence reads: CASSLKLSTEAFF. As DNA, the CDR3 is TGTGCCAGCAGCCTGAAGCTTTCCACTGAAGCTTTCTTT.

The chain combines TRBV7-9 with TRBJ1-6; unclear D gene. V was clipped by 5 bases and J by 8 bases, with 16 bases between them. Germline V gene sequence: CDR1 SEHNR, CDR2 FQNEAQ (reference sequence). This CDR3 has 15 amino acids. The CDR3 protein is CASSIPGGRDSPLHF. The CDR3 bases are TGTGCCAGCAGCATACCGGGAGGACGTGATTCACCCCTCCACTTT.

This clone was counted once. V gene TRBV6-6 combines with J gene TRBJ2-5; 9 bases line up with TRBD2. The CDR3 contains 15 residues. Unmatched junction bases numbered 3, after V lost 2 bases and J lost 2 bases. Germline values: CDR1 MNHNY, CDR2 SVGAGI (reference sequence). The CDR3 DNA follows: TGTGCCAGCAGTTACCGTGCGGGGGGGCAAGAGACCCAGTACTTC. This translates into CASSYRAGGQETQYF.

The chain employs TRBV14 and TRBJ2-2; no clear D gene. The V and J ends lost 4 bases and 0 bases respectively, with 15 bases between them. This CDR3 has 17 residues. Germline V gene lookup returns CDR1 SGHDN and CDR2 FVKESK. The CDR3 sequence is CASSPQRNKANTGELFF. In nucleotides, the CDR3 is TGTGCCAGCAGCCCCCAGCGAAACAAAGCGAACACCGGGGAGCTGTTTTTT.

The chain joins TRBV5-1 to TRBJ1-1, with 7 bases that match TRBD1. Germline V gives CDR1 SGHRS, CDR2 YFSETQ. This CDR3 contains 14 residues. The V and J ends lost 6 bases and 10 bases, in that order; junction bases with no gene match: 15. DNA of the CDR3: TGCGCCAGCACCCTTCGACAGGGCGGAATTGGAGCTTTCTTT. It codes for CASTLRQGGIGAFF.

This clone was seen only a few times. The chain couples TRBV14 to TRBJ2-1, with a possible D match to TRBD2 (7 bases). Germline lookup yields CDR1 SGHDN and CDR2 FVKESK. The germline V and J ends were trimmed by 4 bases and 4 bases, with 17 bases remaining between them. This CDR3 spans 16 amino acids. The CDR3 nucleotides read TGTGCCAGCAGCCGCCCTGAGGGGGGGGATTACAATGAGCAGTTCTTC. Encoded protein: CASSRPEGGDYNEQFF.

This rearrangement joins TRBV7-9 to TRBJ2-1, with 7 bases matching TRBD1. The CDR3 has 17 amino acids. V lost 1 base, J lost 4 bases, and 10 bases stayed unmatched. Germline CDR1 and CDR2: SEHNR and FQNEAQ (reference sequence). This chain's CDR3 is CASSLGDTPQGYNEQFF. The CDR3 coding sequence is TGTGCCAGCAGCTTAGGGGATACGCCACAGGGGTACAATGAGCAGTTCTTC.

V usage is TRBV19 and J usage is TRBJ1-5, with a weak D call TRBD1 (6 bases). V was cut by 4 bases and J by 3 bases, with 10 bases left in between. Looked up from germline, CDR1 is LNHDA and CDR2 is SQIVND (reference sequence). This CDR3 region has 14 residues. The CDR3 bases are TGTGCCAGTAGTACCGACAGGAACAATCAGCCCCAGCATTTT. This codes for CASSTDRNNQPQHF.

The chain employs TRBV12-5 and TRBJ1-2, with 7 bases aligning to TRBD1. The CDR3 length is 16 residues. Germline-derived CDR1 and CDR2 are LGHNT and FRNRAP. V lost 1 base to trimming and J lost 4 bases; unmatched junction nucleotides: 9. This chain's CDR3 is CASGLGPTGDIYGYTF. The CDR3, as DNA: TGTGCTAGTGGTTTGGGACCAACAGGGGATATCTATGGCTACACCTTC.